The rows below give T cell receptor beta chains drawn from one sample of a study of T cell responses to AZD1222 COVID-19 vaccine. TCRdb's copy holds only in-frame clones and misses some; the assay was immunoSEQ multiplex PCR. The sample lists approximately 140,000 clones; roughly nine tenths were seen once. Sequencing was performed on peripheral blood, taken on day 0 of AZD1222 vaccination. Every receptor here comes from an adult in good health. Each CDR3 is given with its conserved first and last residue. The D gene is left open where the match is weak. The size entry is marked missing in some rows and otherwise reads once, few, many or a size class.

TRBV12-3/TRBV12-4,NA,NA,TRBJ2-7,TGTGCCAGCAGCCGAGGGGGTTTGGACGAGCAGTACTTC,CASSRGGLDEQYF
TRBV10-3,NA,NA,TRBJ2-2,TGTGCCTCCACCGAGGCTCCCCCAACCGGGGAGCTGTTTTTT,CASTEAPPTGELFF
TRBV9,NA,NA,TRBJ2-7,TGTGCCAGCAGCCCCCAGACCGGGACCCTTGACGAGCAGTACTTC,CASSPQTGTLDEQYF
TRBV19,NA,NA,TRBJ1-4,TGTGCCAGTAGTCTCGAGGGGGAGAATGAAAAACTGTTTTTT,CASSLEGENEKLFF
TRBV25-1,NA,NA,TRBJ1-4,TGTGCCAGCAGTGAATCACGGGGGACGTCTAATGAAAAACTGTTTTTT,CASSESRGTSNEKLFF
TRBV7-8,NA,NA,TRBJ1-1,TGTGCCAGCAGCGCGCACAGTCTCCCTGAAGCTTTCTTT,CASSAHSLPEAFF
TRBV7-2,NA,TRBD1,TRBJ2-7,TGTGCCAGCAGCGTAACCGGGACAGGGCTCGAGCAGTACTTC,CASSVTGTGLEQYF
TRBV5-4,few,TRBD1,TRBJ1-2,TGTGCCAGCAGCTTGGTTACAGGGGACTATGGCTACACCTTC,CASSLVTGDYGYTF
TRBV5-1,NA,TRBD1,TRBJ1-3,TGCGCCAGCAGCACCGGACAGGGTCCTGGAAACACCATATATTTT,CASSTGQGPGNTIYF
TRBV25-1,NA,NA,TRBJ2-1,TGTGCCAGCATGTGGGGGTACAATGAGCAGTTCTTC,CASMWGYNEQFF
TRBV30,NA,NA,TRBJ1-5,TGTGCCTGGAGTGTAGCGGGAAATCAGCCCCAGCATTTT,CAWSVAGNQPQHF
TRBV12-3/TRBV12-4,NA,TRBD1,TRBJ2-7,TGTGCCAGCAGATCGACAGGGGCCGAGCAGTACTTC,CASRSTGAEQYF
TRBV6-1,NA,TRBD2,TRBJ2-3,TGTGCCAGCAGTGAAACCGCGGGGGTGGGAGGTACGCAGTATTTT,CASSETAGVGGTQYF
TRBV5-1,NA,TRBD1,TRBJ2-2,TGCGCCAGCAGCTTGGCGGGACAGGGGACTCCCGGGGAGCTGTTTTTT,CASSLAGQGTPGELFF
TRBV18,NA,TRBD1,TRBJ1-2,TGTGCCAGCTCACCTCCCACGGGACAGTTATATGGCTACACCTTC,CASSPPTGQLYGYTF
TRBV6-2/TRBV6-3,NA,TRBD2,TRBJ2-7,TGTGCCAGCAGTGGGCTAGCGGGAGACGAGCAGTACTTC,CASSGLAGDEQYF
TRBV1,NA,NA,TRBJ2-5,TGCACCAGCAGCCAAGATCTTAGCGGGAGGCAAGAGACCCAGTACTTC,CTSSQDLSGRQETQYF
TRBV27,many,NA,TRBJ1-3,TGTGCCAGCAGTTTCAGGGGTGGAAACACCATATATTTT,CASSFRGGNTIYF
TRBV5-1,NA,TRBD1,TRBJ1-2,TGCGCCAGCAGCTTGGCCTTCTTTAGTACAGGGGGCTCGTATGGCTACACCTTC,CASSLAFFSTGGSYGYTF
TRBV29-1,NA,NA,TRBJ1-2,TGCAGCGTTGATTGGGGGGCCCTGAACTATGGCTACACCTTC,CSVDWGALNYGYTF
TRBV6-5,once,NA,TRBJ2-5,TGTGCCAGCAGGTCCGACACCCAAGAGACCCAGTACTTC,CASRSDTQETQYF
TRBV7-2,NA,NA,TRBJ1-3,TGTGCCAGCAGCCCCGCTGACAGCTCTGGAAACACCATATATTTT,CASSPADSSGNTIYF
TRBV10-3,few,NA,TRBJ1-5,TGTGCCATCAGTGAGCCGGGCTTGGAGCCCCAGCATTTT,CAISEPGLEPQHF
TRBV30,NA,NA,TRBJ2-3,TGTGCCTGGAGTGCAACCGGGAGCCACACAGATACGCAGTATTTT,CAWSATGSHTDTQYF
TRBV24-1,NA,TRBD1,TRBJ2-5,TGTGCCACCGGGACAGGGTTGTCGGAGACCCAGTACTTC,CATGTGLSETQYF
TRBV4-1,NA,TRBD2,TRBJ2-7,TGCGCCAGCAGCCCGACGGGGACTACCTACGAGCAGTACTTC,CASSPTGTTYEQYF
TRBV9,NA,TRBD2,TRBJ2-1,TGTGCCAGGAGTACTAGCGGTCTATACAATGAGCAGTTCTTC,CARSTSGLYNEQFF
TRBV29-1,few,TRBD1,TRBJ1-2,TGCAGCGTTGAGAGACCGGTGGGACAGGGTGGATATGGCTACACCTTC,CSVERPVGQGGYGYTF
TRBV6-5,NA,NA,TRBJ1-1,TGTGCCAGCAGTATACAGGGATCCACTGAAGCTTTCTTT,CASSIQGSTEAFF
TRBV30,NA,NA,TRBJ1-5,TGTGCCTGGAGTGAACAAGGGATACAGCCCCAGCATTTT,CAWSEQGIQPQHF
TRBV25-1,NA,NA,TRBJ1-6,TGTGCCAGCAGCGATGACAGTGACTATAATTCACCCCTCCACTTT,CASSDDSDYNSPLHF
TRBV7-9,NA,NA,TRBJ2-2,TGTGCCAGCAGCCCCTTAAGCAACACCGGGGAGCTGTTTTTT,CASSPLSNTGELFF
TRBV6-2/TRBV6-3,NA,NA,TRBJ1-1,TGTGCCAGCAGCCACCCGCGCCAAATGAACACTGAAGCTTTCTTT,CASSHPRQMNTEAFF
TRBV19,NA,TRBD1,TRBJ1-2,TGTGCCAGTAGTATAGATCGGGACAGGGTCTATGGCTACACCTTC,CASSIDRDRVYGYTF
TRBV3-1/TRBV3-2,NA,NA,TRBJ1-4,TGTGCCAGCAGCCAAGGGGTAAAAGAGGCCTTTAATGAAAAACTGTTTTTT,CASSQGVKEAFNEKLFF
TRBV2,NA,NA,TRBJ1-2,TGTGCCAGCAGTGAACGGGCGGCGTCTAACTATGGCTACACCTTC,CASSERAASNYGYTF